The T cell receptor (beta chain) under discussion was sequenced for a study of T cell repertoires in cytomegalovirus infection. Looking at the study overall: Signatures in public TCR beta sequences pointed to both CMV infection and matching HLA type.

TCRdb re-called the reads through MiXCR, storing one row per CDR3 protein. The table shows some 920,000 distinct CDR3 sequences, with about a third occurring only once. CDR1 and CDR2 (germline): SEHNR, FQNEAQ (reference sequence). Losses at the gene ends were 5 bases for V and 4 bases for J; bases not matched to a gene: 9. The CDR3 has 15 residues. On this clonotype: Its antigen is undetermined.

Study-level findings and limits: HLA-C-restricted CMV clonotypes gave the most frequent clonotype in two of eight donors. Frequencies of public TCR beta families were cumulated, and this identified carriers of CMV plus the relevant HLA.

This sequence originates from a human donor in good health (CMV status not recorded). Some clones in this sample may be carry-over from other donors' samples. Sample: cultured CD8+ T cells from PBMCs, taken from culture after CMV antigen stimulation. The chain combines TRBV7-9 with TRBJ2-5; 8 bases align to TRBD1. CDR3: CASSQNRGVRETQYF. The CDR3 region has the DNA TGTGCCAGCAGCCAGAACAGGGGGGTAAGAGAGACCCAGTACTTC.